Included here is one TCR beta chain sequence, with context. This specimen belongs to a study of blood T cells in healthy people across ages. A J-beta primer mix and a sample-barcoded 5' primer were used in a second PCR of about 7 to 12 cycles. TCRdb re-analysed the 5' RACE reads in MiXCR, keeping a single row per CDR3 protein. Among about 780,000 distinct CDR3 sequences, more than 35% were seen once, and the ten largest hold over 15%. There were at least 6 micrograms of total RNA extracted from every sample. V was pared by 6 bases and J by 8 bases, with 6 bases of the junction left unmatched. There are 13 residues in the CDR3. The germline V gene encodes CDR1 MDHEN and CDR2 SYDVKM.

Sequenced sample: blood. The clonotype was recovered from a man aged 80 or over in good health. This chain links TRBV28 with TRBJ1-4, with TRBD1 identical over 7 bases. CDR3 region: CASRGRGREKLFF. CDR3 nucleotides: TGTGCCAGCAGAGGGAGGGGGCGGGAAAAACTGTTTTTT.